Reported below is one TCR beta chain. Its recognized antigen is unknown. Base quality data are lacking; no much larger clone is found one base away. From a lookup of the germline V gene (reference sequence), CDR1 and CDR2 are SGHKS and YYEKEE. Trimmed from V: 4 bases; trimmed from J: 7 bases; junction bases lacking a gene match: 14. Spanning cysteine to phenylalanine, the CDR3 consists of 16 amino acids. The kept DNA is CDR3 alone, 48 bases in frame from the first base. These data originate in a study of OX40 agonist ivuxolimab in advanced cancers. Regarding the research as a whole: Ivuxolimab, which targeted the costimulatory receptor OX40 (CD134), was an agonistic, fully human IgG2 monoclonal antibody. Intravenous ivuxolimab was administered to patients every 2 weeks at six dose levels: 0.01, 0.1, 0.3, 1.5, 3 and 10 mg/kg. Among the roughly 54 dose-escalation patients, approximately 20 had hepatocellular carcinoma, 15 or so melanoma, 9 renal cell carcinoma and 9 head and neck cancer. In the dose-escalation cohort, approximately 82% of patients were male, and the mean age was approximately 60 years with a range of about 23 to 79. Patients were allowed to have had prior anti-PD-1, anti-PD-L1 or anti-CTLA-4 therapy, and more than 30% of the dose-escalation patients had previously received checkpoint inhibitors. Partial responses occurred in three dose-escalation patients: two with cutaneous melanoma and one with hepatocellular carcinoma. Peripheral TCRbeta sequencing was intended to test whether TCR sequence diversity was altered and clonal T-cell expansion was caused by ivuxolimab. The paper reports the monotherapy dose-escalation portion (N of about 51 patients) of the phase I ivuxolimab trial.

Overall results and qualifications from the work: The antigen specificity of the clonally expanded peripheral T cells was not determined. In partial responders in the 0.1-3.0 mg/kg groups, normalized peripheral clonal expansion was found to be among the lowest, especially among CD8+ T cells. After ivuxolimab, CD8+ T cells had more expanded clones than CD4+ T cells on average. Low levels of normalized T-cell clonal expansion were also seen in some nonresponding patients. At doses of 0.1 to 3.0 mg/kg, clonal expansion of both CD4+ and CD8+ blood T cells was observed from baseline to week 6.

Genomic DNA was extracted from sorted cells for sequencing of the TCRbeta CDR3 region. TCRbeta CDR3 regions were sequenced using the immunoSEQ Assay. TCRdb provides this immuneACCESS table in a form limited to in-frame rearrangements. Some clones are lacking; in checked studies, under half of them reflect an unresolved V gene, and why the rest are absent is not known. Here the sample has about 67,000 clones; approximately 90% occur a single time. Clones ranked in the top ten supply 2% to 2.5% of the sample. Patients with autoimmune disease history or receiving systemic immunosuppression were excluded from the trial. In every dose cohort, peripheral blood was drawn for TCR sequencing at baseline, cycle 4 day 1, and cycle 7 day 1. The samples were taken from a phase I, first-in-human, multicenter, open-label dose-escalation trial of ivuxolimab. Adults with locally advanced or metastatic melanoma, renal cell, hepatocellular, or head and neck squamous cell carcinoma were enrolled in the trial. CD4+ and CD8+ T cells were sorted separately from peripheral blood before TCR sequencing.

Source: CD4+ or CD8+ T cells sorted from blood, taken in a trial of the OX40 agonist ivuxolimab. The chain is made from TRBV5-5 and TRBJ2-7, with 10 bases aligning to TRBD1. This receptor was taken from an adult with an advanced solid tumor such as melanoma, head and neck, liver or kidney cancer. The bases are TGTGCCAGCAGCCCCATCCCAAGACAGGGGGCTTGGGAGCAGTACTTC. The encoded protein is CASSPIPRQGAWEQYF.